This T cell receptor (beta chain) was observed in a study of technical replicates of blood from several donors. V shed 3 bases and J 2 bases; nucleotides not matched to a gene: 4. CDR1 and CDR2 (germline): LNHDA, SQIVND (reference sequence). This CDR3 is built from 14 residues. Clones were sequenced by immunoSEQ multiplex PCR, and TCRdb holds only the in-frame ones, with some missing. The sample shows 60,000 to 90,000 clones, approximately 97% of them seen only once. The rearrangement uses TRBV19 and TRBJ2-7; 7 bases line up with TRBD1. The specimen was T cells isolated from PBMCs. This TCR was sampled from a human donor in good health. Here the CDR3 reads CASSIFQGAYEQYF. The CDR3 DNA is TGTGCCAGTAGTATTTTCCAGGGGGCCTACGAGCAGTACTTC.